Only one count was recorded for the clone carrying this TCR beta chain. Germline V gene data show CDR1 as MNHEY and CDR2 as SMNVEV (reference sequence). With 5 bases removed from V and 2 bases from J, the gap between germline ends came to 18 bases. The CDR3 spans 16 residues. PCR employed 60 Vbeta and 13 Jbeta primers. Produced via immunoSEQ multiplex PCR; TCRdb's table is partial and in-frame only. Among tens of thousands of clones listed, around four fifths were seen once. The data are from a study of cytomegalovirus exposure and HLA in healthy donors. The clonotype was recovered from a woman younger than 45 in good health and CMV-seronegative. The chain couples TRBV27 to TRBJ1-2; D is possibly TRBD1 (5 bases). Sequenced input: PBMCs. The CDR3 loop is CASSPTIGRANYGYTF. CDR3 nucleotide sequence: TGTGCCAGCAGTCCTACTATCGGCAGGGCCAACTATGGCTACACCTTC.